The clone carrying this T cell receptor beta chain was found once. Germline V gives CDR1 LNHDA, CDR2 SQIVND (reference sequence). The ends were cut back, 8 bases at V and 0 bases at J, with 11 bases in the middle. The CDR3 totals 15 residues. The data originate from a study of control samples from healthy donors and cancer patients. Some clones are missing from TCRdb's copy, which holds only in-frame ones; the method was immunoSEQ multiplex PCR. The repertoire holds tens of thousands of clones, with around 80% as singletons. V and J are TRBV19 and TRBJ2-6; D call uncertain. The receptor was isolated from a man in his sixties with head and neck cancer. What was sequenced was PBMCs. The CDR3 is CASHDGYSGANVLTF. In nucleotides, the CDR3 is TGTGCCAGTCATGACGGCTACTCTGGGGCCAACGTCCTGACTTTC.